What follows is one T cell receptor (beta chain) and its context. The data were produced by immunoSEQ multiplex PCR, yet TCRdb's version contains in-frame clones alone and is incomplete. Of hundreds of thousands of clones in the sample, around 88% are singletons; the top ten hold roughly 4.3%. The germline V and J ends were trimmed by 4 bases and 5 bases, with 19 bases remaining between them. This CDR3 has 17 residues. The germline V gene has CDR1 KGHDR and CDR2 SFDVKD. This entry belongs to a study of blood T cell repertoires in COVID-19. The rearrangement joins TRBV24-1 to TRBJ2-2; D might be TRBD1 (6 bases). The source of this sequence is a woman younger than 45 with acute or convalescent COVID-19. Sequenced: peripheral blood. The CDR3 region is CATSDPDRVGKTGELFF. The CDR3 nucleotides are TGTGCCACCAGTGACCCGGACAGAGTGGGGAAAACCGGGGAGCTGTTTTTT.